This T cell receptor beta chain was observed in a study of blood T cell repertoires in COVID-19. Across the study: Researchers got acute and convalescent COVID-19 samples from the United States, Italy and Spain. PBMCs, B-cell-depleted T cells, or T cells provided the cDNA or gDNA that made up the material.

The assay was immunoSEQ multiplex PCR, and TCRdb's table has in-frame clones only and misses some. The sample includes 500,000 or so clones, 75% to 90% of them seen just once. Participant reports of clinical history set cohort assignment. All recovered Cohort 3 donors got two negative PCRs, got clearance, or saw symptom resolution. The CDR3 contains 16 residues. The sequence was collected from a woman under 30 who had recovered from COVID-19. The chain is built from TRBV21-1 and TRBJ1-2. TRBV21-1 represents a pseudogene. Material for sequencing was PBMCs or T cells enriched from blood (not recorded which). DNA of the CDR3: TGTGCCAGCAGCAAAACCTTAGTGTGGGGGGACTATGGCTACACCTTC. Translation gives CASSKTLVWGDYGYTF.